The rows below give T cell receptor beta chains drawn from one sample of a study of graft-versus-host responses after intestinal transplantation. Their antigens are not known. The method was immunoSEQ multiplex PCR; TCRdb's version includes in-frame clones alone and lacks a portion of them. The sample includes 150,000 or so clones, about 93% of them seen just once. Here the sequenced sample was unstimulated CD4+ T cells sorted from spleen or lymph node cells, taken before intestinal transplant. These receptor sequences come from a human donor who received an intestinal transplant. The CDR3 runs from the conserved cysteine through the conserved F or W. A D gene is named only where the DNA matches it firmly. Size is omitted from some rows. Given values are once, few, many or a class for expanded clones.

D gene | CDR3 length | J gene | V gene | clone size | CDR3 DNA | CDR3 protein
NA | 14 | TRBJ2-3 | TRBV28 | NA | TGTGCCAGCAGTTTCGACTTTCGCACAGATACGCAGTATTTT | CASSFDFRTDTQYF
TRBD1 | 16 | TRBJ2-1 | TRBV5-1 | NA | TGCGCCAGCAGCACTGACAGGGTAATATCCTACAATGAGCAGTTCTTC | CASSTDRVISYNEQFF
NA | 13 | TRBJ2-2 | TRBV7-7 | NA | TGTGCTAGCAGCTTAGGGAACACCGGGGAGCTGTTTTTT | CASSLGNTGELFF
TRBD2 | 20 | TRBJ2-2 | TRBV19 | few | TGTGCCAGTAGTATAGATTCCGGGACTAGCGGGAGGAGGGGCACCGGGGAGCTGTTTTTT | CASSIDSGTSGRRGTGELFF
TRBD2 | 16 | TRBJ2-7 | TRBV9 | NA | TGTGCCAGCAGCGTAGGACTAGCGGCAGCTAGCTACGAGCAGTACTTC | CASSVGLAAASYEQYF
NA | 15 | TRBJ2-7 | TRBV5-1 | NA | TGCGCCAGCAGCTTGGCTGGGGATGGCCCCTACGAGCAGTACTTC | CASSLAGDGPYEQYF
NA | 13 | TRBJ2-7 | TRBV7-3 | NA | TGTGCCAGCAGCCGTGACAGCTCCTACGAGCAGTACTTC | CASSRDSSYEQYF
TRBD1 | 14 | TRBJ1-2 | TRBV28 | NA | TGTGCCAGCAGTTTACAGGGGGCCAACTATGGCTACACCTTC | CASSLQGANYGYTF
NA | 15 | TRBJ1-1 | TRBV28 | NA | TGTGCCAGCAGTTTACCGAGGAGTGCGTTAACTGAAGCTTTCTTT | CASSLPRSALTEAFF
TRBD1 | 15 | TRBJ1-2 | TRBV5-8 | once | TGTGCCAGCAGCGCGGGACAGACGACCCCCTATGGCTACACCTTC | CASSAGQTTPYGYTF
TRBD2 | 16 | TRBJ2-2 | TRBV7-6 | NA | TGTGCCAGCAGCTTAGTCCTAGCGGGAGCTCCCGGGGAGCTGTTTTTT | CASSLVLAGAPGELFF
TRBD1 | 16 | TRBJ2-6 | TRBV2 | once | TGTGCCACCTACTCCGGGACAGGGGGGTGGGCCAACGTCCTGACTTTC | CATYSGTGGWANVLTF
NA | 15 | TRBJ1-1 | TRBV5-6 | NA | TGTGCCAGCAGCTTGGCCGGGAGACGGCGGGCTGAAGCTTTCTTT | CASSLAGRRRAEAFF
NA | 14 | TRBJ2-1 | TRBV30 | NA | TGTGCCTGGAGTGTAGCTTGGGGGCCGAATGAGCAGTTCTTC | CAWSVAWGPNEQFF
NA | 15 | TRBJ1-4 | TRBV18 | NA | TGTGCCAGCTCCCCAAGGGGTGCAACTAATGAAAAACTGTTTTTT | CASSPRGATNEKLFF
NA | 14 | TRBJ1-1 | TRBV6-1 | NA | TGTGCCAGCAGTGAAAGGGGCGTTAACACTGAAGCTTTCTTT | CASSERGVNTEAFF
NA | 12 | TRBJ2-3 | TRBV28 | NA | TGTGCCAGCAGGCCAAGCACAGATACGCAGTATTTT | CASRPSTDTQYF
TRBD1 | 15 | TRBJ2-7 | TRBV6-1 | NA | TGTGCCAGCAGTGAAAATCTTGGGACAGGGAGCGAGCAGTACTTC | CASSENLGTGSEQYF
NA | 15 | TRBJ2-2 | TRBV28 | NA | TGTGCCAGCAGTTTATGGGCTATGGGGGCCGGGGAGCTGTTTTTT | CASSLWAMGAGELFF
NA | 15 | TRBJ2-1 | TRBV5-5 | once | TGTGCCAGCAGCTTGGGCTCCGGGGCCTACAATGAGCAGTTCTTC | CASSLGSGAYNEQFF
NA | 15 | TRBJ1-5 | TRBV6-1 | few | TGTGCCAGCAAACAGGGTGGGCAGAGCAATCAGCCCCAGCATTTT | CASKQGGQSNQPQHF
NA | 14 | TRBJ2-7 | TRBV5-5 | once | TGTGCCAGCAGCTTGGTACTGGTGACCTACGAGCAGTACTTC | CASSLVLVTYEQYF
NA | 15 | TRBJ1-2 | TRBV4-3 | NA | TGCGCCAGCAGCCAAGAGAGTAGGGGTGGAGGTGGCTACACCTTC | CASSQESRGGGGYTF
TRBD1 | 18 | TRBJ2-7 | TRBV27 | NA | TGTGCCAGCAGTTTATCCACACCGATGACAGGGGTCTTCTACGAGCAGTACTTC | CASSLSTPMTGVFYEQYF
NA | 16 | TRBJ1-1 | TRBV5-4 | NA | TGTGCCAGCAGCCCGGGGCGGGGAAAGGGGGACACTGAAGCTTTCTTT | CASSPGRGKGDTEAFF